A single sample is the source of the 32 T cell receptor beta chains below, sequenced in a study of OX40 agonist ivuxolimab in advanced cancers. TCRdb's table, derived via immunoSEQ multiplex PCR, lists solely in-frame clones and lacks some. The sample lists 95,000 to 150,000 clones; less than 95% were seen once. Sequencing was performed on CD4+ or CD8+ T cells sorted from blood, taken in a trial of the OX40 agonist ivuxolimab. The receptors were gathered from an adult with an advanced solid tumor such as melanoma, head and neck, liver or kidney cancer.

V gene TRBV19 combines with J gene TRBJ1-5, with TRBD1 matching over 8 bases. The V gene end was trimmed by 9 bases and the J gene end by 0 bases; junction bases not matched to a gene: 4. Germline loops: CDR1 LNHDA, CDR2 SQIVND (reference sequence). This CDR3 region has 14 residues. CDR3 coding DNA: TGTGCCAGCGACAGGGGATATAGCAATCAGCCCCAGCATTTT. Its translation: CASDRGYSNQPQHF. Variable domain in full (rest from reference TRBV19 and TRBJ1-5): DGGITQSPKYLFRKEGQNVTLSCEQNLNHDAMYWYRQDPGQGLRLIYYSQIVNDFQKGDIAEGYSVSREKKESFPLTVTSAQKNPTAFYLCASDRGYSNQPQHFGDGTRLSIL.

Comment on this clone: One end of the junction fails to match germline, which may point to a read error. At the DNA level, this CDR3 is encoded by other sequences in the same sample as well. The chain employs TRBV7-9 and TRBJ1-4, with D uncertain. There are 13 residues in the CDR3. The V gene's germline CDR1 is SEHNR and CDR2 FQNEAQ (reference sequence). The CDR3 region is CASSLSSLEKLFF. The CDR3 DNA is TGTGCTAGCAGCTTAAGCAGTTTAGAAAAACTGTTTTTT.

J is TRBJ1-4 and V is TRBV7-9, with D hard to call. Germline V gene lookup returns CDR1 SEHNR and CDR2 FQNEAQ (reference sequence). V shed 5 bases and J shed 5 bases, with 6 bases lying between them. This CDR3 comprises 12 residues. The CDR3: CASSTSNEKLFF. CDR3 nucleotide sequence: TGTGCCAGCAGCACCTCGAATGAAAAACTGTTTTTT.

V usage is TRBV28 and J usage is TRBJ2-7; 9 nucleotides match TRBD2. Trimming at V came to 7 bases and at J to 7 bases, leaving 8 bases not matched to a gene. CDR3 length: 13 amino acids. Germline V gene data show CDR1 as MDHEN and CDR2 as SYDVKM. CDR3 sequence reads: CASNLAGEGEQYF. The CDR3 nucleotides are TGTGCCAGCAACTTAGCGGGAGAAGGTGAGCAGTACTTC.

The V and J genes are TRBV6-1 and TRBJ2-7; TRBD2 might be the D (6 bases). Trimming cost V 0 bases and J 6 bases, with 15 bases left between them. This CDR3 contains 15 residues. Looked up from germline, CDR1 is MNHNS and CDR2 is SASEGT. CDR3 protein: CASSEAGGVPLEQYF. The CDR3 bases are TGTGCCAGCAGTGAAGCCGGGGGAGTTCCTCTCGAGCAGTACTTC.

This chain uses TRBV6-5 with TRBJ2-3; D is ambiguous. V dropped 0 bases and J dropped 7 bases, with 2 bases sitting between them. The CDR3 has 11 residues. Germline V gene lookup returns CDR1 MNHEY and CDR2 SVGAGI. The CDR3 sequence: CASSYSHTQYF. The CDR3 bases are TGTGCCAGCAGTTACTCTCATACGCAGTATTTT.

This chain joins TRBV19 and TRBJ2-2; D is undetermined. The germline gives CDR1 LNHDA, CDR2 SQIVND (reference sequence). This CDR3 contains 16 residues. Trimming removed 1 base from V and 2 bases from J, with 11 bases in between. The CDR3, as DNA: TGTGCCAGTAGTATAGTTCGGGTCTTCAACACCGGGGAGCTGTTTTTT. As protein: CASSIVRVFNTGELFF.

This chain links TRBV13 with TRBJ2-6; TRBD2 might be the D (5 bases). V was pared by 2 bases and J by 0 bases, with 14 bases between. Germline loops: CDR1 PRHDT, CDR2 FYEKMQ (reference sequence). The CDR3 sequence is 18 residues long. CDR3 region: CASSLTLRRPSGANVLTF. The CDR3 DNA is TGTGCCAGCAGCTTAACCCTAAGGAGGCCCTCTGGGGCCAACGTCCTGACTTTC.

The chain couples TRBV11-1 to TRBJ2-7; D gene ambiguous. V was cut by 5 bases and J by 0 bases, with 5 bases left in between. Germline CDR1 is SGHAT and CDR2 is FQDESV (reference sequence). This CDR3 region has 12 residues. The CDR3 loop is CASSLGSYEQYF. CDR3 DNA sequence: TGTGCCAGCAGCCTTGGCTCCTACGAGCAGTACTTC.

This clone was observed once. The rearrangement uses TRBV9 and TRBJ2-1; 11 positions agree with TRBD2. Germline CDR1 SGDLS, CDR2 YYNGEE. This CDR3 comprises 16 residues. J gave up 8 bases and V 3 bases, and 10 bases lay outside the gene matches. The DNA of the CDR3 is TGTGCCAGCAGCGGGACTAGCGGGCCGGAAACCCATGAGCAGTTCTTC. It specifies CASSGTSGPETHEQFF.

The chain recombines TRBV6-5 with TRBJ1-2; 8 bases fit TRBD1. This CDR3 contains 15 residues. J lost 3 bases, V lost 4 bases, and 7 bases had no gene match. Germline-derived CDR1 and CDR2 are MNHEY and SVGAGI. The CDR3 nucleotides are TGTGCCAGCAGTTCCCGCTCGGGACAGGACTATGGCTACACCTTC. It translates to CASSSRSGQDYGYTF.

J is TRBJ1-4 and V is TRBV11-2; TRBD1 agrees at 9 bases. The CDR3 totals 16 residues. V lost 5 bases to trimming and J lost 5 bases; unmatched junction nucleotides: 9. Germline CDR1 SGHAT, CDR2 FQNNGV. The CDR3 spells CASSPAGQGYNEKLFF. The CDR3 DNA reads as TGTGCCAGCAGCCCGGCGGGACAGGGCTACAATGAAAAACTGTTTTTT.

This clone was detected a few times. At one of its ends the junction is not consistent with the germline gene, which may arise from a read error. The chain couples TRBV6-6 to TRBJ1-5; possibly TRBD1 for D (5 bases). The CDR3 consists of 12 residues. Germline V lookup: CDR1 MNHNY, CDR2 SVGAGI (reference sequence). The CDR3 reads CASSDTPQVKYF. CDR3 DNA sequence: TGTGCCAGCTCGGACACGCCGCAGGTCAAATACTTT.

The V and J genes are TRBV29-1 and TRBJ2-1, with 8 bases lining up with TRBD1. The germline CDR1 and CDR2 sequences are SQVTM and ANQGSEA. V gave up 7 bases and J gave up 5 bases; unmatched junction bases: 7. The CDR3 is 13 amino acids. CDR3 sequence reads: CSATDRVHNEQFF. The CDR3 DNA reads TGCAGCGCCACGGACAGGGTCCACAATGAGCAGTTCTTC.

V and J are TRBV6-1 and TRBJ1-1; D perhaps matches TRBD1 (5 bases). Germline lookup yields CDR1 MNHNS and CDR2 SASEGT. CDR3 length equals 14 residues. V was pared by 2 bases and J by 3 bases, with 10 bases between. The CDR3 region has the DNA TGTGCCAGCAGTGAAATCGGGGGGGACACTGAAGCTTTCTTT. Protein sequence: CASSEIGGDTEAFF.

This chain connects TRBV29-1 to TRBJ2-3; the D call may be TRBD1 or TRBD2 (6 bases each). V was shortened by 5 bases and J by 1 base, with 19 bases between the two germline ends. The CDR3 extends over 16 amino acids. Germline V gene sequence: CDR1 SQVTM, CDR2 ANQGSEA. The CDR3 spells CSVTGRRGEGTDTQYF. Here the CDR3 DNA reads TGCAGCGTTACAGGGAGGAGGGGTGAGGGCACAGATACGCAGTATTTT.

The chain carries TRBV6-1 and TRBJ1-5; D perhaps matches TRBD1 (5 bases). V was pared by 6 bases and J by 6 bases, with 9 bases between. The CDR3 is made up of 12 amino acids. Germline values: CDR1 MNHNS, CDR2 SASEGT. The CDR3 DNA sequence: TGTGCCAGCAGGGGGGGGGTTCAGCCCCAGCATTTT. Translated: CASRGGVQPQHF.

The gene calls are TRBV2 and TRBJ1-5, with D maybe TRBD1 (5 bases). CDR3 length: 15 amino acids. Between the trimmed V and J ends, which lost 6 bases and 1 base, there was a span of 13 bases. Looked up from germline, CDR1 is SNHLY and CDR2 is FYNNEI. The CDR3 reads CASRGGPQSNQPQHF. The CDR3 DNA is TGTGCCAGCAGGGGGGGACCGCAGAGCAATCAGCCCCAGCATTTT.

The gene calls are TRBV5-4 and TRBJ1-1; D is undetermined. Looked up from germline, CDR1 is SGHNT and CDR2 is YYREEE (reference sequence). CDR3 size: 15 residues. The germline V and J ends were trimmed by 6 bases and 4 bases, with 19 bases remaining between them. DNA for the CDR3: TGTGCCAGCACACTGGGAACGACTGCGCCCACTGAAGCTTTCTTT. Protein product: CASTLGTTAPTEAFF. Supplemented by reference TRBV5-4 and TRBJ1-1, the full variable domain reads ETGVTQSPTHLIKTRGQQVTLRCSSQSGHNTVSWYQQALGQGPQFIFQYYREEENGRGNFPPRFSGLQFPNYSSELNVNALELDDSALYLCASTLGTTAPTEAFFGQGTRLTVV.

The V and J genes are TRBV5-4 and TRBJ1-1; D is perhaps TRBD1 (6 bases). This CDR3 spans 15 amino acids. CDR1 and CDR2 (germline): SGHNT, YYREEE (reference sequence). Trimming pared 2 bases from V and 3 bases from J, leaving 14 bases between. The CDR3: CASSLATGKHTEAFF. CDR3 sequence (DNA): TGTGCCAGCAGCTTAGCAACAGGGAAGCACACTGAAGCTTTCTTT. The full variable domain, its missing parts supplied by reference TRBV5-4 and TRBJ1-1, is ETGVTQSPTHLIKTRGQQVTLRCSSQSGHNTVSWYQQALGQGPQFIFQYYREEENGRGNFPPRFSGLQFPNYSSELNVNALELDDSALYLCASSLATGKHTEAFFGQGTRLTVV.

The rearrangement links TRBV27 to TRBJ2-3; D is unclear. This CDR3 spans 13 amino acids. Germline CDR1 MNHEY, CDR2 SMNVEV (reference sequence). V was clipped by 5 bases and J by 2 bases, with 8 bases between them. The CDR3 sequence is CASSPPATDTQYF. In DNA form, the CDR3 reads TGTGCCAGCAGTCCCCCCGCCACAGATACGCAGTATTTT.

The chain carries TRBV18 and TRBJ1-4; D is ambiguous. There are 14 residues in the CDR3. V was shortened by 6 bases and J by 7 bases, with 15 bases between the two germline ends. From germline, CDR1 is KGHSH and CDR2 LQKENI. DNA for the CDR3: TGTGCCAGCTCCCAGGCCAGTGGAAGTGAAAAACTGTTTTTT. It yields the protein CASSQASGSEKLFF.

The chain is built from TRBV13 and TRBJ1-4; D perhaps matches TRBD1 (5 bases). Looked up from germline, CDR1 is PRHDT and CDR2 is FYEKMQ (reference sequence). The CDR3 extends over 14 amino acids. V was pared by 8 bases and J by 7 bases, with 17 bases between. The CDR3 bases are TGTGCCAGCGCAACCGGGACGGCCTTTGAAAAACTGTTTTTT. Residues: CASATGTAFEKLFF.

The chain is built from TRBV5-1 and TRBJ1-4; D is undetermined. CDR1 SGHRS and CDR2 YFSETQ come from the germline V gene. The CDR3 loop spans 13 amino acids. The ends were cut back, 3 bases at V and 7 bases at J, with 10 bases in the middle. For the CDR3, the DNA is TGCGCCAGCAGCTCCCGGGCTGCTGAAAAACTGTTTTTT. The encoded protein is CASSSRAAEKLFF.

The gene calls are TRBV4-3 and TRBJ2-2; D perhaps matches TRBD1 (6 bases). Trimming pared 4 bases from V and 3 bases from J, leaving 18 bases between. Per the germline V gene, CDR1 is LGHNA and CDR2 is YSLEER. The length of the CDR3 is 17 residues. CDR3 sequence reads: CASSRVLGGADTGELFF. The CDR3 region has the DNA TGCGCCAGCAGCCGGGTACTAGGGGGAGCGGACACCGGGGAGCTGTTTTTT.

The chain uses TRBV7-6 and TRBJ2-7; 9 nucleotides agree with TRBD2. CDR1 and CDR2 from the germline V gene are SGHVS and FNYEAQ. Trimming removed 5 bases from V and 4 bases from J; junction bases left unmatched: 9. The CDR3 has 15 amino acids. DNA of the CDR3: TGTGCCAGCAGCCAGCGTAGCGGGAGTAGTTACGAGCAGTACTTC. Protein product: CASSQRSGSSYEQYF.

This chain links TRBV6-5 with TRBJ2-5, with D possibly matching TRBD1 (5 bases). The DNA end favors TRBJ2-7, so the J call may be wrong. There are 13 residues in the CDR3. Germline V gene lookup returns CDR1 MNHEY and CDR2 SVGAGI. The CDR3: CASSPRARYEQYF. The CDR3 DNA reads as TGTGCCAGCAGCCCCAGGGCGCGTTACGAGCAGTACTTC.

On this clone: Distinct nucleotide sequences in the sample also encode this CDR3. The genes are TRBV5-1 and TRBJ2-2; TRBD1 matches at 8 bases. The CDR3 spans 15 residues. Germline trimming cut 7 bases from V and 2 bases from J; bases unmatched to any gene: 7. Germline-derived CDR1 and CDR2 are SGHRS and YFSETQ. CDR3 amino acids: CASGEDRVNTGELFF. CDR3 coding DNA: TGCGCCAGCGGGGAGGACAGGGTAAACACCGGGGAGCTGTTTTTT.

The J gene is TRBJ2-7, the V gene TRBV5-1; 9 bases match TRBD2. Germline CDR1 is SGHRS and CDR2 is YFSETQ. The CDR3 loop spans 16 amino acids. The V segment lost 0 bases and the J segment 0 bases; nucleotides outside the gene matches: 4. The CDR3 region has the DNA TGCGCCAGCAGCTTGGGATTAGCGGGGGACTCCTACGAGCAGTACTTC. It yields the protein CASSLGLAGDSYEQYF.

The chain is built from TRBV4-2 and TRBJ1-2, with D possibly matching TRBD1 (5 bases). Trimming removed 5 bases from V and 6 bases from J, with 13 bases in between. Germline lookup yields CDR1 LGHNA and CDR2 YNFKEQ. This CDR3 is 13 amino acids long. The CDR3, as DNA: TGTGCCAGCAGCTTGATTCGGGGCGATGGCTACACCTTC. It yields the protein CASSLIRGDGYTF.

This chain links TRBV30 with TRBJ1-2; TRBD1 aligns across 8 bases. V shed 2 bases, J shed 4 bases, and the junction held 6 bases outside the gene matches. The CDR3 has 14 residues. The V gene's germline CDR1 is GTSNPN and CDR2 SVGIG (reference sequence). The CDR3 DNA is TGTGCCTGGAGTCCTCCAGGGGGCTCCTATGGCTACACCTTC. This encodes CAWSPPGGSYGYTF.

The chain's CDR3 is CASSLLKANEQFF. The CDR3 DNA follows: TGTGCCAGCAGTTTATTAAAGGCAAATGAGCAGTTCTTC. The chain couples TRBV27 to TRBJ2-1; D gene unclear. This CDR3 is 13 amino acids long. Deletions cut 1 base from V and 7 bases from J, with 8 bases between. Germline CDR1 MNHEY, CDR2 SMNVEV (reference sequence).